One sample yielded the 28 T cell receptor beta chains listed below, sequenced in a study of blood T cell repertoires in COVID-19. Profiled with immunoSEQ multiplex PCR; TCRdb holds only in-frame clones, not every one. Here the sample spans about 200,000 clones, 65% to 90% being singletons. The sample consisted of PBMCs or T cells enriched from blood (not recorded which). Receptors originate from a woman aged 25 to 39 who had been exposed to COVID-19.

The CDR3 DNA follows: TGCAGCGTTAAAAAGGGGGACGGGGTAAACACTGAAGCTTTCTTT. Its protein is CSVKKGDGVNTEAFF. The rearrangement links TRBV29-1 to TRBJ1-1, with D possibly being TRBD1 (6 bases). The V gene lost 5 bases and the J gene lost 2 bases, with 18 bases spanning the gap. The CDR3 runs 15 residues. CDR1 and CDR2 from the germline V gene are SQVTM and ANQGSEA.

CDR3: CASSQGSYEAFF. The CDR3, as DNA: TGTGCCAGCAGCCAAGGGAGCTATGAAGCTTTCTTT. The chain carries TRBV3-1 (or the pseudogene TRBV3-2) and TRBJ1-1; D call uncertain. V lost 1 base and J 7 bases, leaving 7 bases between the germline ends. The CDR3 contains 12 residues. Germline CDR1 is LGHDT and CDR2 is YNNKEL (reference sequence).

This rearrangement joins TRBV18 to TRBJ2-7, with 7 bases aligning to TRBD1. The J segment lost 4 bases and the V segment lost 3 bases, leaving 9 bases of the junction unmatched. The CDR3 contains 15 residues. The germline V gene has CDR1 KGHSH and CDR2 LQKENI. The CDR3 DNA reads as TGTGCCAGCTCACCCAGACAGGGTCTTTCGTACGAGCAGTACTTC. The encoded protein is CASSPRQGLSYEQYF.

On this clone itself: This clone may be a read error of a much larger clone one base away. The chain recombines TRBV11-1 with TRBJ1-1, with D maybe TRBD1 (5 bases). Trimming took 5 bases from V and 7 from J, leaving 8 bases between them. CDR3 length equals 11 residues. CDR1 and CDR2 (germline): SGHAT, FQDESV (reference sequence). This CDR3 reads CASSRGGEAFF. CDR3 DNA sequence: TGTGCCAGCAGCCGGGGGGGTGAAGCTTTCTTT.

This rearrangement joins TRBV11-2 to TRBJ2-2; D may be TRBD2 (6 bases). Germline values: CDR1 SGHAT, CDR2 FQNNGV. This CDR3 region has 17 residues. Trimming pared 0 bases from V and 6 bases from J, leaving 17 bases between. CDR3 sequence: CASSLEGRGAGAGELFF. The CDR3 coding sequence is TGTGCCAGCAGCTTAGAAGGGCGCGGGGCGGGCGCCGGGGAGCTGTTTTTT. The full variable domain, with the rest looked up from reference TRBV11-2 and TRBJ2-2, is EAGVAQSPRYKIIEKRQSVAFWCNPISGHATLYWYQQILGQGPKLLIQFQNNGVVDDSQLPKDRFSAERLKGVDSTLKIQPAKLEDSAVYLCASSLEGRGAGAGELFFGEGSRLTVL.

This clone was seen a single time. This chain links TRBV9 with TRBJ2-4; tentative D call: TRBD1 (5 bases). Trimming took 0 bases from V and 7 from J, leaving 11 bases between them. Germline lookup yields CDR1 SGDLS and CDR2 YYNGEE. CDR3 size: 14 residues. The CDR3 here is CASSVDGWGNIQYF. Here the CDR3 DNA reads TGTGCCAGCAGCGTAGACGGGTGGGGCAACATTCAGTACTTC. Using reference TRBV9 and TRBJ2-4 for the parts outside the CDR3, the full variable domain is DSGVTQTPKHLITATGQRVTLRCSPRSGDLSVYWYQQSLDQGLQFLIQYYNGEERAKGNILERFSAQQFPDLHSELNLSSLELGDSALYFCASSVDGWGNIQYFGAGTRLSVL.

This clone was counted between two and nine times. The chain uses TRBV3-1 (or the pseudogene TRBV3-2) and TRBJ1-6; D gene uncertain. The CDR3 loop spans 15 amino acids. V was pared by 5 bases and J by 6 bases, with 14 bases between. Germline-derived CDR1 and CDR2 are LGHDT and YNNKEL (reference sequence). CDR3 nucleotides: TGTGCCAGCAGCTACTGGTCAGGATCTAATTCACCCCTCCACTTT. This gives the protein CASSYWSGSNSPLHF.

This clone was found a few times. The rearrangement uses TRBV5-1 and TRBJ1-1; possible D gene TRBD1, 6 bases. The germline CDR1 and CDR2 sequences are SGHRS and YFSETQ. V was pared by 4 bases and J by 5 bases, with 21 bases between. There are 16 residues in the CDR3. The CDR3 DNA reads as TGCGCCAGCAGCAGGAACCCTGGGACACCTAATACTGAAGCTTTCTTT. It yields the protein CASSRNPGTPNTEAFF.

The chain recombines TRBV4-2 with TRBJ1-1; D remains ambiguous. The CDR3 contains 15 residues. V lost 0 bases, J lost 1 base, and 9 bases lay in between. Germline CDR1 is LGHNA and CDR2 is YNFKEQ. The CDR3 nucleotides are TGTGCCAGCAGCCAAGAGTGGCAGGCGAACACTGAAGCTTTCTTT. This encodes CASSQEWQANTEAFF.

The CDR3: CASTTTGGEGNTIYF. The CDR3 DNA sequence: TGTGCCAGTACGACCACAGGGGGCGAAGGAAACACCATATATTTT. The chain employs TRBV19 and TRBJ1-3; 9 positions agree with TRBD1. Germline CDR1 and CDR2: LNHDA and SQIVND (reference sequence). The CDR3 totals 15 residues. V lost 7 bases and J lost 4; bases outside the gene matches: 8.

The rearrangement links TRBV27 to TRBJ2-7; D is possibly TRBD2 (5 bases). Between the trimmed V and J ends, which lost 2 bases and 5 bases, there was a span of 10 bases. CDR1 is MNHEY, CDR2 SMNVEV, per germline (reference sequence). The CDR3 runs to 13 residues. The CDR3 protein is CASSLPKADEQYF. CDR3 nucleotides: TGTGCCAGCAGTTTACCGAAAGCGGACGAGCAGTACTTC.

The rearrangement uses TRBV5-8 and TRBJ2-2; a possible D gene is TRBD1 (5 bases). V was pared by 2 bases and J by 5 bases, with 13 bases between. CDR3 length equals 15 residues. The germline V gene has CDR1 SGHTS and CDR2 YDEGEE. The DNA of the CDR3 is TGTGCCAGCAGCTTAGCAGGGTTCGGGACCGGGGAGCTGTTTTTT. The encoded protein is CASSLAGFGTGELFF.

The chain combines TRBV15 with TRBJ2-1; 9 bases are a match to TRBD1. The J segment lost 8 bases and the V segment lost 3 bases, leaving 8 bases of the junction unmatched. In germline, CDR1 is LNHNV, CDR2 YYDKDF (reference sequence). CDR3 length equals 15 residues. The CDR3 DNA sequence: TGTGCCACCAGCAGTCAGGGACAGGGAGGGTATGAGCAGTTCTTC. Its protein product is CATSSQGQGGYEQFF.

V and J are TRBV7-8 and TRBJ2-1; TRBD2 matches 10 bases. Germline assignment: CDR1 SGHVS and CDR2 FQNEAQ. This CDR3 comprises 16 residues. J gave up 0 bases and V 4 bases, and 3 bases lay outside the gene matches. CDR3 in DNA: TGTGCCAGCAGCTCTAGCGGGGGAACCTCCTACAATGAGCAGTTCTTC. Translated, it gives CASSSSGGTSYNEQFF.

The chain recombines TRBV2 with TRBJ1-2; 12 nucleotides match TRBD1. After removal of 6 bases from V and 5 bases from J, the junction contained 4 bases not matched to a gene. CDR1 is SNHLY and CDR2 is FYNNEI in the germline V gene. This CDR3 is built from 14 residues. The CDR3 protein is CASRPGQGAYGYTF. Here the CDR3 DNA reads TGTGCCAGCAGGCCGGGACAGGGGGCTTATGGCTACACCTTC.

In DNA, the CDR3 is TGTGCCAGCAGCCAAGGGACGGAGGGCTTCTATGGCTACACCTTC. Translating gives CASSQGTEGFYGYTF. The rearrangement links TRBV3-1 (or the pseudogene TRBV3-2) to TRBJ1-2; D gene ambiguous. Looked up from germline, CDR1 is LGHDT and CDR2 is YNNKEL (reference sequence). Trimming stripped 1 base from V and 4 bases from J, with 13 bases between. This CDR3 is built from 15 residues.

This clone was seen once. This chain connects TRBV7-2 to TRBJ1-1; D unclear. The CDR3 is 13 residues long. The V end was cut by 2 bases, the J end by 1 base, with 5 bases between. Germline lookup yields CDR1 SGHTA and CDR2 FQGNSA. The CDR3 nucleotides read TGTGCCAGCAGCTTATCAGGGAACACTGAAGCTTTCTTT. Translated: CASSLSGNTEAFF. Full variable domain (missing parts from reference TRBV7-2 and TRBJ1-1): GAGVSQSPSNKVTEKGKDVELRCDPISGHTALYWYRQSLGQGLEFLIYFQGNSAPDKSGLPSDRFSAERTGGSVSTLTIQRTQQEDSAVYLCASSLSGNTEAFFGQGTRLTVV.

This clone has a handful of counts. The rearrangement links TRBV29-1 to TRBJ1-3; D is undetermined. V was trimmed by 4 bases and J by 0 bases, leaving 4 bases between them. The CDR3 sequence is 12 residues long. Germline V lookup: CDR1 SQVTM, CDR2 ANQGSEA. The CDR3 sequence is CSVGYSGNTIYF. In DNA form, the CDR3 reads TGCAGCGTTGGCTACTCTGGAAACACCATATATTTT.

The chain employs TRBV24-1 and TRBJ2-2; tentative D call: TRBD1 (5 bases). The V end lost 8 bases, the J end lost 5 bases, and 11 bases lay between the germline ends. CDR3 length: 13 residues. Germline V lookup: CDR1 KGHDR, CDR2 SFDVKD. CDR3 protein: CATTGADTGELFF. CDR3 bases: TGTGCCACCACTGGGGCGGATACCGGGGAGCTGTTTTTT.

In its sample, this clone was seen a few times. The genes are TRBV12-3 or TRBV12-4 and TRBJ2-1; no firm D call. The CDR3 has 12 residues. Deletions cut 3 bases from V and 4 bases from J, with 4 bases between. The CDR3 loop reads CASSFSYNEQFF. The DNA for the CDR3 is TGTGCCAGCAGTTTTAGTTACAATGAGCAGTTCTTC.

With respect to this clone: The sample holds other DNA sequences that translate to the same CDR3. The CDR3 sequence: CASSPRDRNTEAFF. DNA for the CDR3: TGTGCCAGCTCACCGCGGGACAGGAACACTGAAGCTTTCTTT. The V and J genes are TRBV18 and TRBJ1-1; 7 bases agree with TRBD1. This CDR3 spans 14 amino acids. Per germline, CDR1 KGHSH and CDR2 LQKENI. V was pared by 3 bases and J by 1 base, with 2 bases of the junction left unmatched.

J is TRBJ2-6 and V is TRBV30; 7 bases fit TRBD1. J lost 3 bases, V lost 3 bases, and 5 bases had no gene match. CDR3 length: 15 residues. CDR1 and CDR2 from the germline V gene are GTSNPN and SVGIG (reference sequence). This CDR3 reads CAWRQRGRGANVLTF. The CDR3 DNA reads as TGTGCCTGGAGACAGAGGGGGCGTGGGGCCAACGTCCTGACTTTC.

The chain recombines TRBV10-2 with TRBJ1-5; possible D gene TRBD1, 6 bases. This CDR3 contains 14 residues. V lost 2 bases to trimming and J lost 4 bases, with 9 bases between them. Germline V gene sequence: CDR1 WSHSY, CDR2 SAAADI. CDR3 DNA sequence: TGCGCCAGCAGTGAGACAGGGTTTAATCAGCCCCAGCATTTT. It codes for CASSETGFNQPQHF.

The chain employs TRBV19 and TRBJ1-1; D remains unclear. The CDR3 length is 14 residues. V lost 5 bases, J lost 0 bases, and 10 bases lay in between. CDR1 is LNHDA, CDR2 SQIVND, per germline (reference sequence). This CDR3 is CASSSWAMNTEAFF. The CDR3, as DNA: TGTGCCAGTAGTTCCTGGGCCATGAACACTGAAGCTTTCTTT.

This chain links TRBV5-1 with TRBJ1-4; the D gene is possibly TRBD1 (6 bases). CDR3 length: 18 residues. Germline-derived CDR1 and CDR2 are SGHRS and YFSETQ. V was trimmed by 6 bases and J by 0 bases, leaving 21 bases between them. The DNA for the CDR3 is TGCGCCAGCACCTCAGGGGCCTCTCCCGCCGCAACTAATGAAAAACTGTTTTTT. This translates into CASTSGASPAATNEKLFF.

The chain couples TRBV19 to TRBJ2-1; 10 bases fit TRBD1. V lost 7 bases, J lost 3 bases, and 3 bases stayed unmatched. The germline gives CDR1 LNHDA, CDR2 SQIVND (reference sequence). The CDR3 runs 14 residues. As DNA, the CDR3 is TGTGCCAGTATGGGACAGGGGTTCTACAATGAGCAGTTCTTC. Protein product: CASMGQGFYNEQFF.

This sequence joins TRBV7-9 and TRBJ1-1; no reliable D call. The CDR3 is made up of 12 amino acids. Trimming stripped 7 bases from V and 10 bases from J, with 16 bases between. Germline CDR1 and CDR2: SEHNR and FQNEAQ (reference sequence). CDR3 loop: CASNIRSEGAFF. In DNA form, the CDR3 reads TGTGCCAGCAACATCAGATCCGAGGGAGCTTTCTTT.

The rearrangement uses TRBV29-1 and TRBJ1-3, with 9 bases matching TRBD1. This CDR3 comprises 14 residues. Unmatched junction bases numbered 5, after V lost 6 bases and J lost 2 bases. Germline values: CDR1 SQVTM, CDR2 ANQGSEA. The CDR3 DNA follows: TGCAGCGTATCGACAGGGGGTACTGGAAACACCATATATTTT. It encodes CSVSTGGTGNTIYF.